Included here is one T cell receptor beta chain sequence, with context. The antigen remains unidentified. Primers included in the PCR were 60 Vbeta and 13 Jbeta primers. The method was immunoSEQ multiplex PCR; TCRdb's version includes in-frame clones alone and lacks a portion of them. The table shows roughly 170,000 clones, with about four fifths occurring only once. The sample belongs to a study of cytomegalovirus exposure and HLA in healthy donors. This CDR3 contains 16 residues. The germline V gene has CDR1 MNHNS and CDR2 SASEGT. The V segment lost 0 bases and the J segment 1 base; nucleotides outside the gene matches: 3. Regarding the study as a whole: The sole available immune exposure information was CMV serostatus.

The chain combines TRBV6-1 with TRBJ2-3; TRBD2 matches 8 bases. The sequencing sample was made of PBMCs. The receptor's source is a man aged 30 to 45 in good health and CMV-seropositive. In DNA form, the CDR3 reads TGTGCCAGCAGTGAAGCGCGGGGGGCCGGCACAGATACGCAGTATTTT. This sequence encodes CASSEARGAGTDTQYF.